Each of the 23 T cell receptor beta chains below was sequenced from the same sample in a study of shared clonotypes between healthy human individuals. Libraries were prepared by immunoSEQ multiplex PCR; TCRdb keeps only in-frame clonotypes and omits some of them. The repertoire holds roughly 2.1 million clones, about 92% seen once, with around 1.7% in the top ten. Selected positively for CCR7 and CD45RO-negative, naive CD8 cells excluded terminally differentiated effector memory CD45RA+ cells. Specimen: naive CD8+ T cells from PBMCs. These receptors originate from a man younger than 35 in good health. Some clones in this sample may be carry-over from other donors' samples.

The rearrangement joins TRBV15 to TRBJ2-2, with D perhaps matching TRBD1 (6 bases). CDR3 size: 19 residues. CDR1 and CDR2 (germline): LNHNV, YYDKDF (reference sequence). Trimming stripped 3 bases from V and 0 bases from J, with 20 bases between. CDR3 region: CATSRSRGPNPANTGELFF. The CDR3 nucleotides are TGTGCCACCAGCAGGAGCAGGGGTCCCAATCCCGCGAACACCGGGGAGCTGTTTTTT.

The chain is built from TRBV6-1 and TRBJ1-5; D is undetermined. The CDR3 is 15 amino acids. V was cut by 2 bases and J by 1 base, with 9 bases left in between. Per the germline V gene, CDR1 is MNHNS and CDR2 is SASEGT. CDR3 protein: CASSENTGSNQPQHF. In DNA, the CDR3 is TGTGCCAGCAGTGAAAACACGGGGAGCAATCAGCCCCAGCATTTT.

This chain joins TRBV6-5 and TRBJ1-2; maybe TRBD1 (5 bases). Trimming removed 4 bases from V and 7 bases from J, with 13 bases in between. CDR1 and CDR2 (germline): MNHEY, SVGAGI. The CDR3 contains 13 residues. The CDR3 sequence is CASSSGGNSGYTF. The CDR3 DNA reads TGTGCCAGCAGTTCCGGGGGGAATTCTGGCTACACCTTC.

The chain is built from TRBV9 and TRBJ2-7; D is possibly TRBD2 (6 bases). Trimming cost V 0 bases and J 7 bases, with 11 bases left between them. The CDR3 totals 13 residues. The V gene's germline CDR1 is SGDLS and CDR2 YYNGEE. CDR3 DNA sequence: TGTGCCAGCAGCGTAGACGGGAGTTGGGAGCAGTACTTC. It translates to CASSVDGSWEQYF. Looking up the rest from reference TRBV9 and TRBJ2-7 gives the full variable domain: DSGVTQTPKHLITATGQRVTLRCSPRSGDLSVYWYQQSLDQGLQFLIQYYNGEERAKGNILERFSAQQFPDLHSELNLSSLELGDSALYFCASSVDGSWEQYFGPGTRLTVT.

The chain joins TRBV7-9 to TRBJ2-5; D unclear. The CDR3 has 16 amino acids. The V end lost 4 bases, the J end lost 1 base, and 16 bases lay between the germline ends. Germline V lookup: CDR1 SEHNR, CDR2 FQNEAQ (reference sequence). The CDR3, as DNA: TGTGCCAGCAGCTCCCGACGGAATAACATCCAAGAGACCCAGTACTTC. This codes for CASSSRRNNIQETQYF.

The chain recombines TRBV6-6 with TRBJ1-1; 7 positions agree with TRBD1. The ends lost 6 bases at V and 3 bases at J; junction bases unmatched: 10. This CDR3 has 15 residues. CDR1 MNHNY and CDR2 SVGAGI come from the germline V gene (reference sequence). CDR3 protein: CASRDRTGVDTEAFF. The CDR3 DNA sequence: TGTGCCAGCAGGGACCGGACAGGAGTGGACACTGAAGCTTTCTTT.

This sequence joins TRBV7-9 and TRBJ2-2, with D uncertain. Trimming pared 4 bases from V and 4 bases from J, leaving 7 bases between. The CDR3 is made up of 13 amino acids. CDR1 is SEHNR, CDR2 FQNEAQ, per germline (reference sequence). The CDR3 nucleotides read TGTGCCAGCAGCTCCCCGCTCACCGGGGAGCTGTTTTTT. This sequence encodes CASSSPLTGELFF.

The J gene is TRBJ2-1, the V gene TRBV6-5; a possible D gene is TRBD2 (5 bases). Germline CDR1 reads MNHEY; CDR2 reads SVGAGI. The CDR3 is 15 residues long. V was shortened by 6 bases and J by 6 bases, with 18 bases between the two germline ends. In DNA, the CDR3 is TGTGCCAGCAGCATACCGGGCCTAGCCTCCAATGAGCAGTTCTTC. It translates to CASSIPGLASNEQFF.

The chain is built from TRBV12-5 and TRBJ2-5; 10 bases map to TRBD1. This CDR3 has 14 residues. Germline assignment: CDR1 LGHNT and CDR2 FRNRAP. Unmatched junction bases numbered 3, after V lost 3 bases and J lost 5 bases. DNA of the CDR3: TGTGCTAGTGGTTTTGGGGGACAGGGGGAGACCCAGTACTTC. It codes for CASGFGGQGETQYF.

V usage is TRBV9 and J usage is TRBJ2-3; the D is unclear. V was trimmed by 4 bases and J by 1 base, leaving 13 bases between them. The CDR3 loop spans 15 amino acids. Per the germline V gene, CDR1 is SGDLS and CDR2 is YYNGEE. CDR3 residues: CASSHAFERTDTQYF. CDR3 nucleotide sequence: TGTGCCAGCAGCCACGCCTTCGAACGCACAGATACGCAGTATTTT.

The rearrangement uses TRBV6-5 and TRBJ2-7, with 9 positions matching TRBD1. Germline assignment: CDR1 MNHEY and CDR2 SVGAGI. This CDR3 contains 15 residues. J lost 3 bases, V lost 4 bases, and 7 bases had no gene match. CDR3 region: CASSSRTGVLYEQYF. The CDR3 DNA sequence: TGTGCCAGCAGTTCTAGGACAGGGGTGCTCTACGAGCAGTACTTC.

The gene calls are TRBV2 and TRBJ2-4, with 11 bases matching TRBD2. The CDR3 is 19 residues long. Trimming at V came to 3 bases and at J to 0 bases, leaving 10 bases not matched to a gene. Germline CDR1 and CDR2: SNHLY and FYNNEI. The CDR3 DNA reads as TGTGCCAGCAGTGAGGGTCAGACTAGCGGGAAACTAGCCAAAAACATTCAGTACTTC. Its protein is CASSEGQTSGKLAKNIQYF.

This clone was observed a single time. The chain couples TRBV7-6 to TRBJ2-7; no clear D. The V gene's germline CDR1 is SGHVS and CDR2 FNYEAQ. The CDR3 sequence is 17 residues long. Trimming took 0 bases from V and 7 from J, leaving 22 bases between them. The CDR3 region is CASSLAPAGTLMYEQYF. DNA for the CDR3: TGTGCCAGCAGCTTAGCCCCAGCAGGAACCTTGATGTATGAGCAGTACTTC.

The chain carries TRBV29-1 and TRBJ2-1; 8 positions agree with TRBD2. V lost 4 bases, J lost 1 base, and 6 bases stayed unmatched. The CDR3 runs to 15 residues. CDR1 is SQVTM and CDR2 is ANQGSEA in the germline V gene. The DNA of the CDR3 is TGCAGCGTTGCGGGAGGGCCCTTTTCCTACAATGAGCAGTTCTTC. Its protein product is CSVAGGPFSYNEQFF.

The chain combines TRBV6-4 with TRBJ2-1; TRBD2 is a possible D gene (6 bases). Trimming took 2 bases from V and 10 from J, leaving 18 bases between them. Per the germline V gene, CDR1 is MRHNA and CDR2 is SNTAGT. CDR3 length: 15 amino acids. CDR3 region: CASSDLLAGGLEQFF. Here the CDR3 DNA reads TGTGCCAGCAGTGACCTACTAGCAGGCGGACTCGAGCAGTTCTTC.

The rearrangement joins TRBV11-2 to TRBJ2-2; 9 bases align to TRBD2. The CDR3 loop spans 17 amino acids. J gave up 4 bases and V 5 bases, and 11 bases lay outside the gene matches. In germline, CDR1 is SGHAT, CDR2 FQNNGV. CDR3 nucleotides: TGTGCCAGCAGCGCGCGGGGGGGGGTCCCTCCCACCGGGGAGCTGTTTTTT. Protein product: CASSARGGVPPTGELFF.

The chain couples TRBV5-5 to TRBJ2-7, with unresolved D. Germline values: CDR1 SGHKS, CDR2 YYEKEE (reference sequence). The CDR3 has 12 residues. With 4 bases removed from V and 7 bases from J, the gap between germline ends came to 12 bases. CDR3 in DNA: TGTGCCAGCAGCGCCCGTTCTAGTGAGCAGTACTTC. This translates into CASSARSSEQYF.

The chain has TRBV9 and TRBJ2-1; TRBD2 matches 12 bases. The CDR3 is 15 residues long. J gave up 6 bases and V 6 bases, and 7 bases lay outside the gene matches. Germline-derived CDR1 and CDR2 are SGDLS and YYNGEE. As DNA, the CDR3 is TGTGCCAGCACCCTAGCGGGAGGGGTCCCCAATGAGCAGTTCTTC. Translating it yields CASTLAGGVPNEQFF.

The V call is TRBV2, the J call TRBJ2-7, with 8 bases that match TRBD2. Germline V gene data show CDR1 as SNHLY and CDR2 as FYNNEI. This CDR3 spans 14 amino acids. J lost 5 bases, V lost 2 bases, and 5 bases had no gene match. CDR3 sequence: CASSERREAHEQYF. CDR3 coding DNA: TGTGCCAGCAGTGAACGGCGGGAGGCCCACGAGCAGTACTTC.

The V call is TRBV30, the J call TRBJ1-1; unclear D gene. V was cut by 1 base and J by 1 base, with 10 bases left in between. The length of the CDR3 is 14 residues. Per germline, CDR1 GTSNPN and CDR2 SVGIG (reference sequence). CDR3 in amino acids: CAWSGILSNTEAFF. As DNA, the CDR3 is TGTGCCTGGAGTGGGATCCTTTCGAACACTGAAGCTTTCTTT.

The CDR3 spells CASSSVRTGMTTEAFF. The CDR3 DNA is TGTGCCAGCAGCTCCGTCCGGACAGGGATGACCACTGAAGCTTTCTTT. This chain uses TRBV5-6 with TRBJ1-1; TRBD1 matches at 8 bases. V was clipped by 3 bases and J by 4 bases; unmatched bases: 11. The germline V gene has CDR1 SGHDT and CDR2 YYEEEE. The CDR3 has 16 amino acids.

In DNA, the CDR3 is TGTGCCAGCAGTTTATGGGCCGGAGGGGACACTGAAGCTTTCTTT. Encoded protein: CASSLWAGGDTEAFF. The rearrangement joins TRBV28 to TRBJ1-1, with D possibly TRBD1 on 5 matching bases. Germline loops: CDR1 MDHEN, CDR2 SYDVKM. Trimming pared 0 bases from V and 3 bases from J, leaving 11 bases between. The CDR3 is 15 residues long.

This chain links TRBV28 with TRBJ1-1, with 10 bases that match TRBD1. Germline lookup yields CDR1 MDHEN and CDR2 SYDVKM. The V segment lost 5 bases and the J segment 6 bases; nucleotides outside the gene matches: 9. The CDR3 loop spans 15 amino acids. Here the CDR3 reads CASSPYRTGGSEAFF. The CDR3 DNA reads as TGTGCCAGCAGTCCGTATCGGACAGGGGGGTCTGAAGCTTTCTTT.